A single sample gave rise to the 10 T cell receptor beta chains below, sequenced in a study of OX40 agonist ivuxolimab in advanced cancers. The method was immunoSEQ multiplex PCR; TCRdb's version includes in-frame clones alone and lacks a portion of them. The sample lists 95,000 or so clones; about 85% were seen once. Sequencing was performed on CD4+ or CD8+ T cells sorted from blood, taken in a trial of the OX40 agonist ivuxolimab. These receptors came from an adult with an advanced solid tumor such as melanoma, head and neck, liver or kidney cancer.

This clone was counted a single time. The chain employs TRBV6-5 and TRBJ2-1; 7 nucleotides match TRBD2. The CDR3 runs 14 residues. Trimming took 5 bases from V and 12 from J; bases not matched to a gene: 13. Germline CDR1 MNHEY, CDR2 SVGAGI. CDR3 sequence (DNA): TGTGCCAGCAGTCGGGAGGTTCTAGGAGGGTTGCAGTTCTTC. This sequence encodes CASSREVLGGLQFF.

This chain joins TRBV2 and TRBJ1-1; D is unclear. In germline, CDR1 is SNHLY, CDR2 FYNNEI. The CDR3 contains 13 residues. The ends were cut back, 3 bases at V and 7 bases at J, with 12 bases in the middle. CDR3 sequence reads: CASSEIGLGEAFF. CDR3 DNA sequence: TGTGCCAGCAGTGAGATAGGGTTGGGTGAAGCTTTCTTT.

This chain's CDR3 is CASSLFRGQGSYEQYF. The CDR3 DNA reads TGTGCCAGCAGTTTATTCCGGGGACAGGGTTCCTACGAGCAGTACTTC. The rearrangement links TRBV28 to TRBJ2-7; 9 bases are a match to TRBD1. This CDR3 spans 16 amino acids. Germline V gives CDR1 MDHEN, CDR2 SYDVKM. The V and J ends lost 1 base and 1 base, in that order; junction bases with no gene match: 5.

The rearrangement links TRBV2 to TRBJ2-7; D unresolved. Germline V gene data show CDR1 as SNHLY and CDR2 as FYNNEI. Trimming took 7 bases from V and 0 from J, leaving 13 bases between them. The CDR3 contains 14 residues. Here the CDR3 DNA reads TGTGCCAGCACCCGTCTCCCCAGCTCCTACGAGCAGTACTTC. It yields the protein CASTRLPSSYEQYF.

The genes are TRBV28 and TRBJ2-5; 11 bases map to TRBD2. After removal of 6 bases from V and 5 bases from J, the junction contained 8 bases not matched to a gene. Germline CDR1 reads MDHEN; CDR2 reads SYDVKM. This CDR3 is 15 amino acids long. This CDR3 is CASSLGTSGGETQYF. CDR3 DNA sequence: TGTGCCAGCAGCCTCGGGACTAGCGGAGGGGAGACCCAGTACTTC. The variable domain in full, with the rest retrieved from reference TRBV28 and TRBJ2-5, is DVKVTQSSRYLVKRTGEKVFLECVQDMDHENMFWYRQDPGLGLRLIYFSYDVKMKEKGDIPEGYSVSREKKERFSLILESASTNQTSMYLCASSLGTSGGETQYFGPGTRLLVL.

The chain is built from TRBV4-1 and TRBJ2-6; unclear D gene. Trimming removed 0 bases at V and 0 bases at J, with 9 bases between. CDR1 and CDR2 from the germline V gene are MGHRA and YSYEKL. The CDR3 covers 17 residues. CDR3: CASSQDRLNSGANVLTF. CDR3 nucleotides: TGCGCCAGCAGCCAAGATCGCTTAAACTCTGGGGCCAACGTCCTGACTTTC.

As DNA, the CDR3 is TGTGCCAGCAGCATATTAGACCAGAAGCAGTACTTC. It specifies CASSILDQKQYF. The rearrangement joins TRBV6-6 to TRBJ2-7; D remains ambiguous. Per germline, CDR1 MNHNY and CDR2 SVGAGI (reference sequence). The germline V and J ends were trimmed by 6 bases and 8 bases, with 14 bases remaining between them. This CDR3 contains 12 residues.

The rearrangement joins TRBV18 to TRBJ2-5, with D unclear. Trimming cost V 3 bases and J 5 bases, with 13 bases left between them. CDR1 is KGHSH, CDR2 LQKENI, per germline. CDR3 length equals 14 residues. Here the CDR3 DNA reads TGTGCCAGCTCACCGTTGACTGGCGCCGAGACCCAGTACTTC. Residues: CASSPLTGAETQYF. The whole variable domain, filled in from reference TRBV18 and TRBJ2-5, reads NAGVMQNPRHLVRRRGQEARLRCSPMKGHSHVYWYRQLPEEGLKFMVYLQKENIIDESGMPKERFSAEFPKEGPSILRIQQVVRGDSAAYFCASSPLTGAETQYFGPGTRLLVL.

The chain uses TRBV7-6 and TRBJ2-5, with 8 bases that match TRBD2. This CDR3 has 14 residues. Germline CDR1 and CDR2: SGHVS and FNYEAQ. Trimming removed 6 bases from V and 6 bases from J; junction bases left unmatched: 9. CDR3 coding DNA: TGTGCCAGCAGTTTCGGATTAGCGGGACAGACCCAGTACTTC. Translated, it gives CASSFGLAGQTQYF.

The gene calls are TRBV28 and TRBJ1-4; 8 positions match TRBD1. Losses at the gene ends were 5 bases for V and 0 bases for J; bases not matched to a gene: 8. Germline CDR1 is MDHEN and CDR2 is SYDVKM. The CDR3 totals 17 residues. The CDR3 loop is CASSDRGQRATNEKLFF. The CDR3 DNA sequence: TGTGCCAGCAGTGACAGGGGCCAACGCGCAACTAATGAAAAACTGTTTTTT.